The clone carrying this T cell receptor (beta chain) is a singleton in its sample. These data come from a study of blood T cell repertoires in COVID-19. Study in general: Samples representing acute and convalescent COVID-19 were sourced from the United States, Italy and Spain. T cells, B-cell-depleted T cells, or PBMCs supplied cDNA or gDNA.

Those enrolled in Seattle joined during active infection and were followed longitudinally afterward. This CDR3 contains 15 residues. The V and J ends lost 7 bases and 2 bases respectively, with 17 bases between them. Germline lookup yields CDR1 SNHLY and CDR2 FYNNEI. In the original workflow: Estimation of nucleated cell counts was performed using reference gene primer amplification. Here immunoSEQ multiplex PCR was the method, and the copy in TCRdb shows in-frame clones only, minus some. V and J calls plus clone size are reproduced from that table; the DNA served to infer D and trimming. The repertoire includes 150,000 to 200,000 clones, roughly 80% of them detected once, and approximately 12% sits in the top ten.

Sample: peripheral blood. The sequence was obtained from a woman over 75 with COVID-19, enrolled during active disease. The rearrangement links TRBV2 to TRBJ2-5; D possibly corresponds to TRBD1 (5 bases). In DNA, the CDR3 is TGTGCCAGCACGGGCTTAGGGGTTGGGCAAGAGACCCAGTACTTC. Protein product: CASTGLGVGQETQYF.